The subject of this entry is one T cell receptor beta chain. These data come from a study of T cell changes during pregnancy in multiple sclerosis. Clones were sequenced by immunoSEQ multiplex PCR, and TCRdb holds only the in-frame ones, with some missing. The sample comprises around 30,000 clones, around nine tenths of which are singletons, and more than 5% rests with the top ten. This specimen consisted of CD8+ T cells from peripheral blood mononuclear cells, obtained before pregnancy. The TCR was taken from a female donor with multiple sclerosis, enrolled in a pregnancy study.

Here the CDR3 DNA reads TGCGCCAGCAGCCAACCTTTGACTAGCGGCTCCTACAATGAGCAGTTCTTC. Translating it yields CASSQPLTSGSYNEQFF. V usage is TRBV4-1 and J usage is TRBJ2-1, with 9 bases lining up with TRBD2. In germline, CDR1 is MGHRA, CDR2 YSYEKL. CDR3 length: 17 amino acids. J lost 0 bases, V lost 2 bases, and 5 bases had no gene match.